This is a list of T cell receptor beta chains from one sample in a study of shared clonotypes between healthy human individuals. Sequencing was performed with immunoSEQ multiplex PCR; in TCRdb, only in-frame clones are kept and a portion is missing. The sample includes fewer than 550,000 clones, 75% to 80% seen only once; the top ten take around 12%. Sample: PBMCs. Receptors originate from a woman in her thirties or forties in good health. Some clones in this sample may be carry-over from other donors' samples. Each CDR3 is given with its conserved first and last residue. The D gene is left open where the match is weak. Size is omitted from some rows. Given values are once, few, many or a class for expanded clones.

J gene: TRBJ1-5
clone size: few
V gene: TRBV7-9
D gene: NA
CDR3 DNA: TGTGCCAGCGGTGGAGCAGGGCTGCCTCAGCCCCAGCATTTT
CDR3 protein: CASGGAGLPQPQHF

J gene: TRBJ2-1
clone size: many
V gene: TRBV6-4
D gene: TRBD2
CDR3 DNA: TGTGCCAGCTCCGGGACTAGCGGCTCCTACAATGAGCAGTTCTTC
CDR3 protein: CASSGTSGSYNEQFF

J gene: TRBJ1-1
clone size: once
V gene: TRBV7-2
D gene: NA
CDR3 DNA: TGTGCCAGCAGCTCTCAGGGGAACACTGAAGCTTTCTTT
CDR3 protein: CASSSQGNTEAFF

J gene: TRBJ2-7
clone size: NA
V gene: TRBV5-1
D gene: NA
CDR3 DNA: TGCGCCAGCAGTCAGGGCCCCGGACCCTACGAGCAGTACTTC
CDR3 protein: CASSQGPGPYEQYF

J gene: TRBJ1-6
clone size: NA
V gene: TRBV11-2
D gene: NA
CDR3 DNA: TGTGCCAGCAGGGTGGGGACGGTTAATTCACCCCTCCACTTT
CDR3 protein: CASRVGTVNSPLHF

J gene: TRBJ2-2
clone size: NA
V gene: TRBV7-2
D gene: TRBD2
CDR3 DNA: TGTGCCAGCAGCTCGGCGGGGGGCTCCGGGGAGCTGTTTTTT
CDR3 protein: CASSSAGGSGELFF

J gene: TRBJ2-1
clone size: NA
V gene: TRBV7-3
D gene: TRBD1
CDR3 DNA: TGTGCCAGCAGCTCAACAGGGGGCGAGCAGTTCTTC
CDR3 protein: CASSSTGGEQFF

J gene: TRBJ1-2
clone size: NA
V gene: TRBV6-1
D gene: NA
CDR3 DNA: TGTGCCAGCAGTGAACTCGAGCGGACTGGGGACTATGGCTACACCTTC
CDR3 protein: CASSELERTGDYGYTF

J gene: TRBJ1-4
clone size: NA
V gene: TRBV30
D gene: NA
CDR3 DNA: TGTGCCTGGAGTGTCGGTGAAAAACTGTTTTTT
CDR3 protein: CAWSVGEKLFF

J gene: TRBJ2-1
clone size: NA
V gene: TRBV18
D gene: NA
CDR3 DNA: TGTGCCAGCTCACCACCGAGCCCTCGGAGGAATGAGCAGTTCTTC
CDR3 protein: CASSPPSPRRNEQFF

J gene: TRBJ2-1
clone size: many
V gene: TRBV7-8
D gene: NA
CDR3 DNA: TGTGCCAGCAGCTTAGTTCCAGAGGCCTACAATGAGCAGTTCTTC
CDR3 protein: CASSLVPEAYNEQFF

J gene: TRBJ2-1
clone size: NA
V gene: TRBV10-2
D gene: NA
CDR3 DNA: TGCGCCAGCAGTGAGTGGGATAGGAGCTCCTACAATGAGCAGTTCTTC
CDR3 protein: CASSEWDRSSYNEQFF

J gene: TRBJ1-1
clone size: NA
V gene: TRBV28
D gene: NA
CDR3 DNA: TGTGCCAGCATCCAAGGGACGTATACTGAAGCTTTCTTT
CDR3 protein: CASIQGTYTEAFF

J gene: TRBJ1-1
clone size: NA
V gene: TRBV5-1
D gene: TRBD1
CDR3 DNA: TGCGCCAGCAGCTTGGAAGTAGGGGGCGCCTTGGGAGCTTTCTTT
CDR3 protein: CASSLEVGGALGAFF

J gene: TRBJ2-1
clone size: NA
V gene: TRBV7-9
D gene: NA
CDR3 DNA: TGTGCCAGCAGGTTAACTAGGCGACAGGAGAGTATTGGGGAGCAGTTCTTC
CDR3 protein: CASRLTRRQESIGEQFF

J gene: TRBJ1-3
clone size: NA
V gene: TRBV29-1
D gene: NA
CDR3 DNA: TGCAGCGTCACAGGGAACTCTGGAAACACCATATATTTT
CDR3 protein: CSVTGNSGNTIYF

J gene: TRBJ1-1
clone size: many
V gene: TRBV18
D gene: TRBD1
CDR3 DNA: TGTGCCAGCTCACAAACAGGGGGCTCGGACACTGAAGCTTTCTTT
CDR3 protein: CASSQTGGSDTEAFF

J gene: TRBJ2-5
clone size: NA
V gene: TRBV15
D gene: NA
CDR3 DNA: TGTGCCACCAGCAGAAGGACCCTAGACCAAGAGACCCAGTACTTC
CDR3 protein: CATSRRTLDQETQYF

J gene: TRBJ2-7
clone size: NA
V gene: TRBV18
D gene: TRBD2
CDR3 DNA: TGTGCCAGCTCACCACCGGTCTTTAGCGGGAGCTCCTACGAGCAGTACTTC
CDR3 protein: CASSPPVFSGSSYEQYF

J gene: TRBJ2-1
clone size: few
V gene: TRBV7-2
D gene: NA
CDR3 DNA: TGTGCCAGCAGCTACCGGACAGTTGGCGATGAGCAGTTCTTC
CDR3 protein: CASSYRTVGDEQFF

J gene: TRBJ2-7
clone size: NA
V gene: TRBV9
D gene: NA
CDR3 DNA: TGTGCCAGCAGCGTAGAAGGGACTGGAAGCTACGAGCAGTACTTC
CDR3 protein: CASSVEGTGSYEQYF

J gene: TRBJ1-5
clone size: few
V gene: TRBV15
D gene: NA
CDR3 DNA: TGTGCCACCAGCCGTGTTTATAGCAATCAGCCCCAGCATTTT
CDR3 protein: CATSRVYSNQPQHF

J gene: TRBJ2-4
clone size: NA
V gene: TRBV28
D gene: NA
CDR3 DNA: TGTGCCAGCAGCCTCGACAGGCTAAACATTCAGTACTTC
CDR3 protein: CASSLDRLNIQYF

J gene: TRBJ1-1
clone size: NA
V gene: TRBV4-1
D gene: NA
CDR3 DNA: TGCGCCAGCAGCCAAGAAGTATCCTCATCACTGGAAGCTTTCTTT
CDR3 protein: CASSQEVSSSLEAFF

J gene: TRBJ1-1
clone size: NA
V gene: TRBV19
D gene: NA
CDR3 DNA: TGTGCCAGTAGCCAAGACAGTTTCAAAGCTTTCTTT
CDR3 protein: CASSQDSFKAFF

J gene: TRBJ2-3
clone size: NA
V gene: TRBV4-2
D gene: TRBD2
CDR3 DNA: TGTGCCAGCAGCCTATCCCTAGCGGGGAGTCGCACAGATACGCAGTATTTT
CDR3 protein: CASSLSLAGSRTDTQYF

J gene: TRBJ2-4
clone size: NA
V gene: TRBV7-9
D gene: NA
CDR3 DNA: TGTGCCAGCAGCTCTCTGGGAGGTGGGGACATTCAGTACTTC
CDR3 protein: CASSSLGGGDIQYF

J gene: TRBJ1-1
clone size: NA
V gene: TRBV28
D gene: NA
CDR3 DNA: TGTGCCAGCAGCACACAGGGCACTGAAGCTTTCTTT
CDR3 protein: CASSTQGTEAFF

J gene: TRBJ2-7
clone size: NA
V gene: TRBV5-6
D gene: TRBD2
CDR3 DNA: TGTGCCAGCAGCTTGTATTCAGCGGGGGCCTACGAGCAGTACTTC
CDR3 protein: CASSLYSAGAYEQYF

J gene: TRBJ1-2
clone size: NA
V gene: TRBV5-6
D gene: TRBD1
CDR3 DNA: TGTGCCAGCAGCTCGTTAGACAGGGATTTCAACTATGGCTACACCTTC
CDR3 protein: CASSSLDRDFNYGYTF

J gene: TRBJ1-2
clone size: once
V gene: TRBV18
D gene: NA
CDR3 DNA: TGTGCCAGCTCACCCGGGGGCCAAGCGTATAGCTACACCTTC
CDR3 protein: CASSPGGQAYSYTF

J gene: TRBJ1-1
clone size: NA
V gene: TRBV18
D gene: NA
CDR3 DNA: TGTGCCAGCTCACCAGGGTTTGACACTGAAGCTTTCTTT
CDR3 protein: CASSPGFDTEAFF

J gene: TRBJ2-2
clone size: NA
V gene: TRBV4-3
D gene: TRBD1
CDR3 DNA: TGCGCCAGCAGCCAAGTCGGGGACAGGGGGTATTTCGGGGAGCTGTTTTTT
CDR3 protein: CASSQVGDRGYFGELFF

J gene: TRBJ1-5
clone size: NA
V gene: TRBV7-2
D gene: NA
CDR3 DNA: TGTGCCAGCAGCTTAGTATCAGGGCAGGTTCAGCCCCAGCATTTT
CDR3 protein: CASSLVSGQVQPQHF

J gene: TRBJ2-3
clone size: once
V gene: TRBV29-1
D gene: NA
CDR3 DNA: TGCAGCGTTGAAGAACTAGGCACAGATACGCAGTATTTT
CDR3 protein: CSVEELGTDTQYF

J gene: TRBJ2-7
clone size: NA
V gene: TRBV28
D gene: TRBD2
CDR3 DNA: TGTGCCAGCACCGTGACTAGCGGGAGGTACGAGCAGTACTTC
CDR3 protein: CASTVTSGRYEQYF

J gene: TRBJ2-3
clone size: NA
V gene: TRBV29-1
D gene: TRBD1
CDR3 DNA: TGCAGCGTTAGACAGGGAGGCACAGATACGCAGTATTTT
CDR3 protein: CSVRQGGTDTQYF

J gene: TRBJ2-7
clone size: NA
V gene: TRBV4-2
D gene: TRBD2
CDR3 DNA: TGTGCCAGCAGCCAAGGTTCAAGCGGGAGCTCCTACGAGCAGTACTTC
CDR3 protein: CASSQGSSGSSYEQYF

J gene: TRBJ2-1
clone size: NA
V gene: TRBV11-3
D gene: TRBD2
CDR3 DNA: TGTGCCAGCAGCTTAGGGCTAGCGGGAGGTAATGAGCAGTTCTTC
CDR3 protein: CASSLGLAGGNEQFF

J gene: TRBJ1-1
clone size: NA
V gene: TRBV6-5
D gene: NA
CDR3 DNA: TGTGCCAGCAGTTACTCAAGGGAGGGGAACACTGAAGCTTTCTTT
CDR3 protein: CASSYSREGNTEAFF

J gene: TRBJ1-2
clone size: once
V gene: TRBV9
D gene: NA
CDR3 DNA: TGTGCCAGCAGCGTAGACAGAAACTATGGCTACACCTTC
CDR3 protein: CASSVDRNYGYTF

J gene: TRBJ2-1
clone size: NA
V gene: TRBV19
D gene: TRBD1
CDR3 DNA: TGTGCCAGTAAGAGTATGGACAGGGGGCTTGGTGAGCAGTTCTTC
CDR3 protein: CASKSMDRGLGEQFF

J gene: TRBJ2-7
clone size: NA
V gene: TRBV11-3
D gene: TRBD2
CDR3 DNA: TGTGCCAGCAGCCGGGCCGGGGGGAGTTTCTACGAGCAGTACTTC
CDR3 protein: CASSRAGGSFYEQYF

J gene: TRBJ2-2
clone size: NA
V gene: TRBV7-3
D gene: NA
CDR3 DNA: TGTGCCAGCAGCTTAGGTCTTAACACCGGGGAGCTGTTTTTT
CDR3 protein: CASSLGLNTGELFF

J gene: TRBJ2-7
clone size: NA
V gene: TRBV4-2
D gene: NA
CDR3 DNA: TGTGCCAGCAGCCCGACAGGTCTGGACTACGAGCAGTACTTC
CDR3 protein: CASSPTGLDYEQYF

J gene: TRBJ2-3
clone size: NA
V gene: TRBV2
D gene: TRBD2
CDR3 DNA: TGTGCCAGCAGTGAAAGCTATGGACTAGCTCTCTTGTATTTT
CDR3 protein: CASSESYGLALLYF

J gene: TRBJ1-5
clone size: NA
V gene: TRBV7-8
D gene: NA
CDR3 DNA: TGTGCCAGCAGCTTAGCGGTGGGAGGCGGGGGACGGAGTCAGCCCCAGCATTTT
CDR3 protein: CASSLAVGGGGRSQPQHF

J gene: TRBJ2-7
clone size: NA
V gene: TRBV6-1
D gene: TRBD1
CDR3 DNA: TGTGCCAGCAGGAAGGGACAGGGGGAGTACGAGCAGTACTTC
CDR3 protein: CASRKGQGEYEQYF

J gene: TRBJ2-7
clone size: NA
V gene: TRBV25-1
D gene: NA
CDR3 DNA: TGTGCCAGCAGTGATTTTGGCTCCTCCTACGAGCAGTACTTC
CDR3 protein: CASSDFGSSYEQYF

J gene: TRBJ1-2
clone size: NA
V gene: TRBV28
D gene: NA
CDR3 DNA: TGTGCCAGCAGTTTACTCAGGACGTCTGATGGCTACACCTTC
CDR3 protein: CASSLLRTSDGYTF